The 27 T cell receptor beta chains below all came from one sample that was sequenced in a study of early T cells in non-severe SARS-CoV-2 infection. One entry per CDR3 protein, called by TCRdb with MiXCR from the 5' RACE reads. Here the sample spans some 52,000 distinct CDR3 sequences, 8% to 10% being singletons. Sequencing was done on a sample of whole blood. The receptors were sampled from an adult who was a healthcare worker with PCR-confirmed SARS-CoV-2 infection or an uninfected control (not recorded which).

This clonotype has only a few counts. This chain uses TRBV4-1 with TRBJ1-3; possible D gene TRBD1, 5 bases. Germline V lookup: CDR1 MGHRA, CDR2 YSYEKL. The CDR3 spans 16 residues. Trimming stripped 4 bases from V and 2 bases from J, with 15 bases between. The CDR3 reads CASSRGVGATGNTIYF. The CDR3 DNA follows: TGCGCCAGCAGCCGCGGGGTTGGGGCCACTGGAAACACCATATATTTT.

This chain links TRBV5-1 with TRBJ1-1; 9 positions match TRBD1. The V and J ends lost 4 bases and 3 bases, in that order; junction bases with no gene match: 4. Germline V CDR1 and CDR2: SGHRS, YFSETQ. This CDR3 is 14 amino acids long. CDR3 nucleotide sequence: TGCGCCAGCAGCAGGGGACAGGGCTACACTGAAGCTTTCTTT. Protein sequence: CASSRGQGYTEAFF.

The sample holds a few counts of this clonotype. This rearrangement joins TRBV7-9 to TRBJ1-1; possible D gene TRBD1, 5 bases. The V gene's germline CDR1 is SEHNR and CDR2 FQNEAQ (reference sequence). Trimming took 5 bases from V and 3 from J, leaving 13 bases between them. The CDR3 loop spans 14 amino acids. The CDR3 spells CASSARTSDTEAFF. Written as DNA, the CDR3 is TGTGCCAGCAGCGCTAGGACATCAGACACTGAAGCTTTCTTT. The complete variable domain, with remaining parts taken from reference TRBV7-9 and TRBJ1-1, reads DTGVSQNPRHKITKRGQNVTFRCDPISEHNRLYWYRQTLGQGPEFLTYFQNEAQLEKSRLLSDRFSAERPKGSFSTLEIQRTEQGDSAMYLCASSARTSDTEAFFGQGTRLTVV.

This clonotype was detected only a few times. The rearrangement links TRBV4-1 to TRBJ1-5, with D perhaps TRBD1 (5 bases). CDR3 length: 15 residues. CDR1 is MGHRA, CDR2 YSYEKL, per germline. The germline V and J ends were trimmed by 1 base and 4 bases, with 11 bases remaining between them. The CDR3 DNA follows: TGCGCCAGCAGCCAAGTTAAGGCAGGGAATCAGCCCCAGCATTTT. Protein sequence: CASSQVKAGNQPQHF.

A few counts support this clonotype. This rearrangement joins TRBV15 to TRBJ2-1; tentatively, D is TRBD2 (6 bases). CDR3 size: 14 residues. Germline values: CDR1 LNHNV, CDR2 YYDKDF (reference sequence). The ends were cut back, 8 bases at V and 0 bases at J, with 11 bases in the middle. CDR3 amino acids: CATAYGSSYNEQFF. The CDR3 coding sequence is TGTGCCACCGCGTACGGGAGCTCCTACAATGAGCAGTTCTTC. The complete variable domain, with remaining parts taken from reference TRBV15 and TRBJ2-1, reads DAMVIQNPRYQVTQFGKPVTLSCSQTLNHNVMYWYQQKSSQAPKLLFHYYDKDFNNEADTPDNFQSRRPNTSFCFLDIRSPGLGDTAMYLCATAYGSSYNEQFFGPGTRLTVL.

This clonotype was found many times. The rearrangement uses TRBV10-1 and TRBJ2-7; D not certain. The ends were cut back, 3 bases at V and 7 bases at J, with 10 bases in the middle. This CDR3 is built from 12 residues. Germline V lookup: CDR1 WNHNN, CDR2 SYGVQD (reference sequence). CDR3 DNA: TGCGCCAGCAGTGACCTTAGACAAGAGCAGTACTTC. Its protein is CASSDLRQEQYF.

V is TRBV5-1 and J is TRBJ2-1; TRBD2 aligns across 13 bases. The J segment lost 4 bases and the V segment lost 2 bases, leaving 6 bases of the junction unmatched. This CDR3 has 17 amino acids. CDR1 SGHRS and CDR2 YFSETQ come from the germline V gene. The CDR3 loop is CASSFTGTSGVYNEQFF. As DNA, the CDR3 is TGCGCCAGCAGCTTCACAGGGACTAGCGGGGTTTACAATGAGCAGTTCTTC.

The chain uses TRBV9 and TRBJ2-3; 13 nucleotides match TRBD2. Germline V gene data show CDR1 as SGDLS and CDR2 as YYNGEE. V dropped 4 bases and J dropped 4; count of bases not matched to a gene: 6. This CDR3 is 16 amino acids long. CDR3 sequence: CASSFRLAGGADTQYF. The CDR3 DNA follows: TGTGCCAGCAGCTTTCGACTAGCGGGGGGAGCAGATACGCAGTATTTT.

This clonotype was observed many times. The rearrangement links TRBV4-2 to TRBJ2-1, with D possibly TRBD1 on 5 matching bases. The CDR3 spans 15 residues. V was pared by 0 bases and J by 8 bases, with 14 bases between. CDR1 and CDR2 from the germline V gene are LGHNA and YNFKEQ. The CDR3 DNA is TGTGCCAGCAGCCAAGATGGGCAGGGAAGACATGAGCAGTTCTTC. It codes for CASSQDGQGRHEQFF.

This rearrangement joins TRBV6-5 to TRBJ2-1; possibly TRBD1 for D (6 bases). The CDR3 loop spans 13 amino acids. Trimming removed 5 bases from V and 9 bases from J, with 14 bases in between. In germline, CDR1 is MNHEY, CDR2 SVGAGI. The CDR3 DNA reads TGTGCCAGCAGTCCCACAGGGCTTTTTGAGCAGTTCTTC. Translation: CASSPTGLFEQFF.

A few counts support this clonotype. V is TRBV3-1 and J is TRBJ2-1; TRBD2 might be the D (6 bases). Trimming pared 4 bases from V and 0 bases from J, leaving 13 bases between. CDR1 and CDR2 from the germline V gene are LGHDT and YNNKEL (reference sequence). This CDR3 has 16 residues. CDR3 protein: CASSRRGSRSYNEQFF. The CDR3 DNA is TGTGCCAGCAGCCGCCGGGGGTCCCGCTCCTACAATGAGCAGTTCTTC.

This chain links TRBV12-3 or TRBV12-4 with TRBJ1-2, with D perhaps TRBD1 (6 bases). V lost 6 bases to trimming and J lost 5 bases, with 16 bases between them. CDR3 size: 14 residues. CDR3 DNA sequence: TGTGCCAGCAGAAAACAGGGAGACCCTTATGGCTACACCTTC. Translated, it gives CASRKQGDPYGYTF.

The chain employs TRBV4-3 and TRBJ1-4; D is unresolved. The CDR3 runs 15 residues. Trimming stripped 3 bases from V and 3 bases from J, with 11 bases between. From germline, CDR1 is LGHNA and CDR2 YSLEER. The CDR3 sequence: CASSHRSAANEKLFF. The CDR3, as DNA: TGCGCCAGCAGCCATCGCTCCGCAGCTAATGAAAAACTGTTTTTT.

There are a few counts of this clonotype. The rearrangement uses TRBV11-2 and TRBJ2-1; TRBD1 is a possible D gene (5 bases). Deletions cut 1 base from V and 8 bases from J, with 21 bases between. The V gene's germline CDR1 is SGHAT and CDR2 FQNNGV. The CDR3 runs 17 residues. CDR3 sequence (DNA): TGTGCCAGCAGCTTAGCCGGGTTCCCAAGGGGCGGCTATGAGCAGTTCTTC. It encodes CASSLAGFPRGGYEQFF.

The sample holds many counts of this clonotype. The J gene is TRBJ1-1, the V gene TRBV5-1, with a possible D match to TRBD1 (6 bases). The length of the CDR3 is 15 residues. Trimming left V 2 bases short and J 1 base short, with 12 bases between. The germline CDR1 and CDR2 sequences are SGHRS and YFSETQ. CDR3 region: CASSFAGAPNTEAFF. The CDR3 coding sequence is TGCGCCAGCAGCTTCGCAGGGGCCCCGAACACTGAAGCTTTCTTT. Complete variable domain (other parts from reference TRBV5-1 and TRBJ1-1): KAGVTQTPRYLIKTRGQQVTLSCSPISGHRSVSWYQQTPGQGLQFLFEYFSETQRNKGNFPGRFSGRQFSNSRSEMNVSTLELGDSALYLCASSFAGAPNTEAFFGQGTRLTVV.

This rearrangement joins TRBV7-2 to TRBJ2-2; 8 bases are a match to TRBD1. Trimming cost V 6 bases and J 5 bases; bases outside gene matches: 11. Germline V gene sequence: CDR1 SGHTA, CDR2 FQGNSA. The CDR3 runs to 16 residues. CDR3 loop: CASRYRTGISTGELFF. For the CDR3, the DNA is TGTGCCAGCAGATACCGGACAGGGATATCTACCGGGGAGCTGTTTTTT.

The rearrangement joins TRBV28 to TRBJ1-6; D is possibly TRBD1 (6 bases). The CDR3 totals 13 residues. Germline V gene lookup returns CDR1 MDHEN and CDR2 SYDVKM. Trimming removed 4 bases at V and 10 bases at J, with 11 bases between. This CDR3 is CASSSYRVSPLHF. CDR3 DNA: TGTGCCAGCAGTTCCTACAGGGTGTCACCCCTCCACTTT.

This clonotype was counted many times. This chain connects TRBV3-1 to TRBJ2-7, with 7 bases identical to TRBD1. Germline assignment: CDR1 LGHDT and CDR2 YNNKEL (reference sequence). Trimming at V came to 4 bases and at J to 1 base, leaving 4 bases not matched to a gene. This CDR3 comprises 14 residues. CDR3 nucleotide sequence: TGTGCCAGCAGCCCCGGGACAGCATCCTACGAGCAGTACTTC. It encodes CASSPGTASYEQYF.

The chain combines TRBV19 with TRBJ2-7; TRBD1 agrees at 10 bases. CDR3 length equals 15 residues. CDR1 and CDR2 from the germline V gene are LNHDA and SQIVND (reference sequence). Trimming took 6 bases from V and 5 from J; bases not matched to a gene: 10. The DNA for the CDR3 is TGTGCCAGTAGACTTGGGGGACAGGGGTTCGACGAGCAGTACTTC. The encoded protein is CASRLGGQGFDEQYF.

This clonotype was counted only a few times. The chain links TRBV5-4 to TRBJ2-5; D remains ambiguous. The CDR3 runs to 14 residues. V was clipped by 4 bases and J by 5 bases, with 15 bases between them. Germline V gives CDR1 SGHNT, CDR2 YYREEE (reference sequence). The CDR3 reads CASSVDRSEETQYF. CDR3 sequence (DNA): TGTGCCAGCAGCGTGGACCGTTCCGAGGAGACCCAGTACTTC. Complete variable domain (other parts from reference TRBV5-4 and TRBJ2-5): ETGVTQSPTHLIKTRGQQVTLRCSSQSGHNTVSWYQQALGQGPQFIFQYYREEENGRGNFPPRFSGLQFPNYSSELNVNALELDDSALYLCASSVDRSEETQYFGPGTRLLVL.

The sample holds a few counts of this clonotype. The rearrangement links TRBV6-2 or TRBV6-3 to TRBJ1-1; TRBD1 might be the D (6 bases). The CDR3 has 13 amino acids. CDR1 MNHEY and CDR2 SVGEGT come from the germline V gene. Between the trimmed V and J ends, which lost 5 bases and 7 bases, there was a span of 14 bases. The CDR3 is CASSLRVDSEAFF. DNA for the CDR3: TGTGCCAGCAGTCTCAGGGTGGACAGTGAAGCTTTCTTT.

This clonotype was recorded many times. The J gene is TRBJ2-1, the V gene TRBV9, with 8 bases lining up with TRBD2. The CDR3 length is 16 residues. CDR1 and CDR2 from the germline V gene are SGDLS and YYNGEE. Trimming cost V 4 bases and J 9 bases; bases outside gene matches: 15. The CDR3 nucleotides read TGTGCCAGCAGCCCTTTTCGGGGGGGCAGGCTATTTGAGCAGTTCTTC. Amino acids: CASSPFRGGRLFEQFF.

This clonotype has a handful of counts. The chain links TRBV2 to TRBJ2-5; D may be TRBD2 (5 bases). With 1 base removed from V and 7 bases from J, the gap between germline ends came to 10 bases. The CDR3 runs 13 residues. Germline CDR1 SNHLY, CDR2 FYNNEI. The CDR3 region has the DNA TGTGCCAGCAGTGAAGAGGGAGAGCGGACCCAGTACTTC. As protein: CASSEEGERTQYF. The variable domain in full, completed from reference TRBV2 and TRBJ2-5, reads EPEVTQTPSHQVTQMGQEVILRCVPISNHLYFYWYRQILGQKVEFLVSFYNNEISEKSEIFDDQFSVERPDGSNFTLKIRSTKLEDSAMYFCASSEEGERTQYFGPGTRLLVL.

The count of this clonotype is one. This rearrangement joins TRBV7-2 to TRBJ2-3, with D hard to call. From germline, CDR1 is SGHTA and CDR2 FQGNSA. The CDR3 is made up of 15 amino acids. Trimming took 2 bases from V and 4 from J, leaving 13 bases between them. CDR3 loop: CASSLTWAVSDTQYF. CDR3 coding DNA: TGTGCCAGCAGCTTAACTTGGGCCGTGTCAGATACGCAGTATTTT.

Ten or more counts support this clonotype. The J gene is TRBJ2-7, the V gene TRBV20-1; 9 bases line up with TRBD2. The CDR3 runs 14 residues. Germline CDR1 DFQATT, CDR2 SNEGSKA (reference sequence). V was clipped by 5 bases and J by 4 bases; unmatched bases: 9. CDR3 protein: CSAPGGTSLYEQYF. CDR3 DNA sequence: TGCAGTGCTCCCGGAGGGACTAGCTTGTACGAGCAGTACTTC.

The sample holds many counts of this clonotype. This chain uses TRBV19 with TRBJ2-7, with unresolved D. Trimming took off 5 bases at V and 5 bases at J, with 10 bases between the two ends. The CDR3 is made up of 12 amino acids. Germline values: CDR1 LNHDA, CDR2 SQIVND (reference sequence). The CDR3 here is CASSGNSDEQYF. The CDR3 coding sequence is TGTGCCAGTAGTGGAAACAGCGACGAGCAGTACTTC. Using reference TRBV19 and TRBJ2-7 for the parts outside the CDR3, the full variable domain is DGGITQSPKYLFRKEGQNVTLSCEQNLNHDAMYWYRQDPGQGLRLIYYSQIVNDFQKGDIAEGYSVSREKKESFPLTVTSAQKNPTAFYLCASSGNSDEQYFGPGTRLTVT.

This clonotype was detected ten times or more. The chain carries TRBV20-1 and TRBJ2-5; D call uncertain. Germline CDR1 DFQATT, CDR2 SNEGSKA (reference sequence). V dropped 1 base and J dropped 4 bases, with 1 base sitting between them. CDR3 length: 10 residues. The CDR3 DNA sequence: TGCAGTGCTAGAGGAGAGACCCAGTACTTC. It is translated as CSARGETQYF.